This passage covers 13 T cell receptor beta chains from one sample sequenced in a study of T cell responses to AZD1222 COVID-19 vaccine (dated by TCRdb to the early 2020s). The time point label, read with the paper, signifies: baseline before first vaccination. This specimen's treatment or condition label, interpreted: meningococcal conjugate vaccine given as trial control. The library was built by means of the immunoSEQ multiplex PCR assay. This is the immuneACCESS table as TCRdb keeps it, with only in-frame sequences that have V and J called. A part of the clones is gone; compared with another copy, unresolved V genes explain less than half, and the rest is unexplained. The sample records some 97,000 clones, roughly 86% of which are singletons. The ten largest clones take up 4% to 4.5% of the sample. The sequences come from peripheral blood, collected on day 0 of MenACWY control vaccination. Receptor source: an adult in good health.

This chain links TRBV10-3 with TRBJ2-7; TRBD1 is a possible D gene (6 bases). The CDR3 runs 15 residues. CDR1 is ENHRY and CDR2 is SYGVKD in the germline V gene. V dropped 7 bases and J dropped 0 bases, with 16 bases sitting between them. The CDR3 here is CAINSGTRSSYEQYF. The CDR3 DNA is TGTGCCATCAACTCCGGGACAAGAAGCTCCTACGAGCAGTACTTC.

This chain links TRBV9 with TRBJ2-3; 15 bases are a match to TRBD2. The CDR3 loop spans 17 amino acids. The J segment lost 10 bases and the V segment lost 2 bases, leaving 11 bases of the junction unmatched. Germline CDR1 is SGDLS and CDR2 is YYNGEE. CDR3 sequence: CASSVGLAGGPGLSQYF. As DNA, the CDR3 is TGTGCCAGCAGCGTTGGACTAGCGGGGGGGCCGGGCCTCTCGCAGTATTTT.

J is TRBJ2-5 and V is TRBV9; TRBD2 might be the D (6 bases). The CDR3 totals 12 residues. Looked up from germline, CDR1 is SGDLS and CDR2 is YYNGEE. Between the trimmed V and J ends, which lost 3 bases and 5 bases, there was a span of 8 bases. CDR3 in amino acids: CASSAGGETQYF. The CDR3 DNA reads as TGTGCCAGCAGCGCCGGAGGGGAGACCCAGTACTTC.

The rearrangement joins TRBV6-5 to TRBJ1-4; D remains ambiguous. The germline CDR1 and CDR2 sequences are MNHEY and SVGAGI. V was trimmed by 4 bases and J by 0 bases, leaving 12 bases between them. The CDR3 sequence is 16 residues long. CDR3 region: CASSSQGWATNEKLFF. The CDR3 bases are TGTGCCAGCAGTTCTCAAGGCTGGGCAACTAATGAAAAACTGTTTTTT.

In nucleotides, the CDR3 is TGTGCCAGTAGTCCACTATCCGGAGAGACCCAGTACTTC. This codes for CASSPLSGETQYF. V and J are TRBV19 and TRBJ2-5; D gene ambiguous. Germline CDR1 is LNHDA and CDR2 is SQIVND (reference sequence). The CDR3 runs 13 residues. V was pared by 5 bases and J by 4 bases, with 11 bases between.

The chain recombines TRBV7-2 with TRBJ2-5, with 15 bases aligning to TRBD2. V lost 2 bases to trimming and J lost 5 bases; unmatched junction nucleotides: 3. Germline CDR1 and CDR2: SGHTA and FQGNSA. The CDR3 sequence is 16 residues long. The CDR3, as DNA: TGTGCCAGCAGCTTACCAGGGACTAGCGGGGGGGAGACCCAGTACTTC. The encoded protein is CASSLPGTSGGETQYF. Drawing the rest from reference TRBV7-2 and TRBJ2-5, the complete variable domain is GAGVSQSPSNKVTEKGKDVELRCDPISGHTALYWYRQSLGQGLEFLIYFQGNSAPDKSGLPSDRFSAERTGGSVSTLTIQRTQQEDSAVYLCASSLPGTSGGETQYFGPGTRLLVL.

V usage is TRBV14 and J usage is TRBJ2-7, with TRBD1 matching over 7 bases. V lost 3 bases to trimming and J lost 0 bases; unmatched junction nucleotides: 5. The CDR3 runs to 15 residues. From germline, CDR1 is SGHDN and CDR2 FVKESK. The CDR3 is CASSQRDSYSYEQYF. For the CDR3, the DNA is TGTGCCAGCAGCCAGAGGGACAGCTACTCCTACGAGCAGTACTTC.

The CDR3 DNA sequence: TGTGCCAGCAGACCTGCAGGGGGTCACACTGAAGCTTTCTTT. The encoded protein is CASRPAGGHTEAFF. The rearrangement links TRBV6-2 or TRBV6-3 to TRBJ1-1; 7 nucleotides agree with TRBD1. In germline, CDR1 is MNHEY, CDR2 SVGEGT. V shed 6 bases and J 3 bases; nucleotides not matched to a gene: 7. The length of the CDR3 is 14 residues.

The J gene is TRBJ1-2, the V gene TRBV19, with 8 bases that match TRBD1. Germline values: CDR1 LNHDA, CDR2 SQIVND (reference sequence). This CDR3 is built from 15 residues. The trim removed 3 bases at V and 7 bases at J, leaving 10 bases unmatched. The CDR3 DNA sequence: TGTGCCAGTAGTATGGAACGACAGGGGCAAATTGGCTACACCTTC. Amino acid sequence: CASSMERQGQIGYTF.

The CDR3 bases are TGTGCCAGCAGCTTAGGTAGGGAAAACCGTGAAAAACTGTTTTTT. Translation gives CASSLGRENREKLFF. V and J are TRBV11-2 and TRBJ1-4, with D unresolved. The V end lost 1 base, the J end lost 7 bases, and 13 bases lay between the germline ends. The germline V gene has CDR1 SGHAT and CDR2 FQNNGV. CDR3 length equals 15 residues.

The chain is built from TRBV19 and TRBJ2-1; 9 bases map to TRBD2. With V trimmed by 1 base and J by 5 bases, 6 bases remained unmatched. CDR1 is LNHDA and CDR2 is SQIVND in the germline V gene (reference sequence). CDR3 length: 16 residues. The CDR3 loop is CASSIGGGGADNEQFF. Here the CDR3 DNA reads TGTGCCAGTAGTATAGGAGGCGGGGGGGCAGACAATGAGCAGTTCTTC. The complete variable domain, with remaining parts taken from reference TRBV19 and TRBJ2-1, reads DGGITQSPKYLFRKEGQNVTLSCEQNLNHDAMYWYRQDPGQGLRLIYYSQIVNDFQKGDIAEGYSVSREKKESFPLTVTSAQKNPTAFYLCASSIGGGGADNEQFFGPGTRLTVL.

The chain links TRBV4-1 to TRBJ2-1, with TRBD2 matching 7 bases. V shed 6 bases, J shed 0 bases, and the junction held 14 bases outside the gene matches. CDR3 length: 18 residues. Germline CDR1 MGHRA, CDR2 YSYEKL. CDR3 sequence (DNA): TGCGCCAGCAGTGGGTTAGGGGCTAGCGGCCGCTCCTACAATGAGCAGTTCTTC. This encodes CASSGLGASGRSYNEQFF.

The genes are TRBV7-6 and TRBJ2-4, with D possibly matching TRBD1 (5 bases). The CDR3 covers 16 residues. The germline gives CDR1 SGHVS, CDR2 FNYEAQ. The V and J ends lost 5 bases and 0 bases respectively, with 14 bases between them. CDR3 amino acids: CASSQGIGVAKNIQYF. CDR3 nucleotide sequence: TGTGCCAGCAGCCAGGGTATTGGCGTAGCCAAAAACATTCAGTACTTC.